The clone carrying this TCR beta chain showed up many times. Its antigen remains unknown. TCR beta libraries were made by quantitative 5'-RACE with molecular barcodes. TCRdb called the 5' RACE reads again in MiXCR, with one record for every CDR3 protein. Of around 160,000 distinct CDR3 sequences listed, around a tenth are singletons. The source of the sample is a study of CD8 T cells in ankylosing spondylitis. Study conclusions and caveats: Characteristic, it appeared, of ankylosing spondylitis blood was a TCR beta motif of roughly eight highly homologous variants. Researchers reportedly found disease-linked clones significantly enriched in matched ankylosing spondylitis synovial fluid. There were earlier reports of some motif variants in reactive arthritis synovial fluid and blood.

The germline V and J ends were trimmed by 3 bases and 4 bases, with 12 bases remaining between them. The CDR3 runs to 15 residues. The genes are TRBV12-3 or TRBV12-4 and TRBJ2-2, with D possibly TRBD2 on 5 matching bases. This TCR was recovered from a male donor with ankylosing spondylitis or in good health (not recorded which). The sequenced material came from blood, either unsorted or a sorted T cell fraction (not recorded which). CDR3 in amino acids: CASSLVHGSTGELFF. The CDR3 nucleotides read TGTGCCAGCAGTTTGGTCCATGGGAGCACCGGGGAGCTGTTTTTT.